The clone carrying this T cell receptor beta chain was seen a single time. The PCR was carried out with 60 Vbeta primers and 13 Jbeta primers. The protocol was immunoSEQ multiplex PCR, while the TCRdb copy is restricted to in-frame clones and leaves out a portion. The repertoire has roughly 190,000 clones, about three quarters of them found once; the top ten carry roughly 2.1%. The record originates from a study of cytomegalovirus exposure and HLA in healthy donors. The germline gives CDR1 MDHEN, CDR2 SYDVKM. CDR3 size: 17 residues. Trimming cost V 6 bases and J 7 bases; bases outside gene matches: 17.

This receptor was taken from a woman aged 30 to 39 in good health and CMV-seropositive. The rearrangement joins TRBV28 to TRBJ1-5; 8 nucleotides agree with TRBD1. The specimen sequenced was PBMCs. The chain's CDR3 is CASRQGVAGGMWQPQHF. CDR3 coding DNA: TGTGCCAGCAGACAAGGGGTGGCAGGGGGCATGTGGCAGCCCCAGCATTTT.